These 19 T cell receptor beta chains were sequenced from one sample in a study of shared clonotypes between healthy human individuals. Libraries were prepared by immunoSEQ multiplex PCR; TCRdb keeps only in-frame clonotypes and omits some of them. The sample gives 1.6 million or so clones, over 95% of which show up once; 0.95% to 1.5% is in the top ten. The sample was naive CD4+ T cells sorted from blood. The subset here: CD45RA+ positively selected. The receptors were sampled from a man younger than 40 in good health.

The chain joins TRBV30 to TRBJ2-2; 11 nucleotides align to TRBD2. CDR1 GTSNPN and CDR2 SVGIG come from the germline V gene (reference sequence). The CDR3 consists of 15 residues. The trim removed 7 bases at V and 4 bases at J, leaving 8 bases unmatched. CDR3 amino acids: CASHSGRAGTGELFF. The CDR3 DNA is TGTGCCTCCCATAGCGGGAGGGCGGGCACCGGGGAGCTGTTTTTT.

V gene TRBV5-1 combines with J gene TRBJ2-1, with TRBD1 matching over 7 bases. Germline V CDR1 and CDR2: SGHRS, YFSETQ. With 4 bases clipped from V and 8 bases from J, the junction kept 15 bases outside the gene matches. This CDR3 region has 16 residues. DNA of the CDR3: TGCGCCAGCAGCGCCCCTCAGGGGGAGTATGGCTATGAGCAGTTCTTC. Protein product: CASSAPQGEYGYEQFF.

The genes are TRBV5-1 and TRBJ2-7; no definite D call. The CDR3 loop spans 14 amino acids. The V gene's germline CDR1 is SGHRS and CDR2 YFSETQ. Trimming took 0 bases from V and 6 from J, leaving 13 bases between them. CDR3 protein: CASSLDPQTGEQYF. Written as DNA, the CDR3 is TGCGCCAGCAGCTTGGATCCCCAGACGGGCGAGCAGTACTTC.

The chain uses TRBV7-9 and TRBJ2-7, with TRBD2 identical over 11 bases. Per germline, CDR1 SEHNR and CDR2 FQNEAQ (reference sequence). The CDR3 covers 17 residues. V lost 4 bases, J lost 0 bases, and 8 bases stayed unmatched. CDR3 DNA: TGTGCCAGCAGCTCACTAGCGGGAGCCCACGGCTCCTACGAGCAGTACTTC. As protein: CASSSLAGAHGSYEQYF.

V is TRBV15 and J is TRBJ2-1; 12 nucleotides match TRBD2. CDR1 LNHNV and CDR2 YYDKDF come from the germline V gene (reference sequence). CDR3 size: 13 residues. With 8 bases clipped from V and 5 bases from J, the junction kept 1 base outside the gene matches. CDR3 nucleotides: TGTGCCACCCGGACTAGCGGGGACAATGAGCAGTTCTTC. This codes for CATRTSGDNEQFF. Full variable domain (rest looked up from reference TRBV15 and TRBJ2-1): DAMVIQNPRYQVTQFGKPVTLSCSQTLNHNVMYWYQQKSSQAPKLLFHYYDKDFNNEADTPDNFQSRRPNTSFCFLDIRSPGLGDTAMYLCATRTSGDNEQFFGPGTRLTVL.

This clone appeared once. J is TRBJ1-1 and V is TRBV5-1; no firm D call. Trimming cost V 5 bases and J 1 base, with 12 bases left between them. This CDR3 spans 14 amino acids. Per the germline V gene, CDR1 is SGHRS and CDR2 is YFSETQ. For the CDR3, the DNA is TGCGCCAGCAGTTATATTCCGGGGAACACTGAAGCTTTCTTT. It translates to CASSYIPGNTEAFF.

Note on this clone: The same CDR3 is also encoded by other DNA sequences in this sample. This rearrangement joins TRBV9 to TRBJ2-1; 7 nucleotides line up with TRBD2. CDR1 and CDR2 from the germline V gene are SGDLS and YYNGEE. V shed 0 bases, J shed 9 bases, and the junction held 3 bases outside the gene matches. The length of the CDR3 is 13 residues. CDR3 DNA sequence: TGTGCCAGCAGCGTAGGTCCGGGAGGTGAGCAGTTCTTC. Encoded protein: CASSVGPGGEQFF.

This chain connects TRBV5-1 to TRBJ2-3; D remains ambiguous. The CDR3 has 15 residues. V was cut by 0 bases and J by 2 bases, with 10 bases left in between. Germline V gene sequence: CDR1 SGHRS, CDR2 YFSETQ. Written as DNA, the CDR3 is TGCGCCAGCAGCTTGGGACGCGTATTCACAGATACGCAGTATTTT. Translation gives CASSLGRVFTDTQYF.

Concerning this clone itself: Other DNA sequences within the sample encode an identical CDR3. The chain has TRBV27 and TRBJ1-3; D uncertain. The germline V gene has CDR1 MNHEY and CDR2 SMNVEV (reference sequence). The CDR3 has 13 residues. V was shortened by 3 bases and J by 4 bases, with 7 bases between the two germline ends. The CDR3 DNA sequence: TGTGCCAGCAGTTTTCGCGTGGGAAACACCATATATTTT. The encoded protein is CASSFRVGNTIYF.

The rearrangement uses TRBV30 and TRBJ1-4; unclear D gene. Trimming stripped 1 base from V and 1 base from J, with 10 bases between. Germline V CDR1 and CDR2: GTSNPN, SVGIG (reference sequence). The CDR3 spans 15 residues. This chain's CDR3 is CAWSASGRTNEKLFF. Here the CDR3 DNA reads TGTGCCTGGAGTGCCTCGGGTAGAACTAATGAAAAACTGTTTTTT.

DNA for the CDR3: TGTGCCACCAGCAGAGAACTGAAGCACGAGCAGTACTTC. The encoded protein is CATSRELKHEQYF. The V and J genes are TRBV15 and TRBJ2-7; D gene uncertain. Trimming took 0 bases from V and 5 from J, leaving 8 bases between them. CDR1 and CDR2 (germline): LNHNV, YYDKDF (reference sequence). The CDR3 has 13 residues.

V usage is TRBV27 and J usage is TRBJ2-7, with 8 bases lining up with TRBD1. The CDR3 contains 13 residues. Germline loops: CDR1 MNHEY, CDR2 SMNVEV (reference sequence). Losses at the gene ends were 7 bases for V and 3 bases for J; bases not matched to a gene: 5. The CDR3 nucleotides are TGTGCCAGCAAAACCGGGACAGGCTACGAGCAGTACTTC. This encodes CASKTGTGYEQYF.

This chain uses TRBV6-6 with TRBJ1-3; TRBD1 aligns across 7 bases. This CDR3 spans 16 amino acids. V dropped 6 bases and J dropped 0; count of bases not matched to a gene: 8. Germline V CDR1 and CDR2: MNHNY, SVGAGI (reference sequence). In DNA, the CDR3 is TGTGCCAGCAGCTACGACAGGGCCTACTCTGGAAACACCATATATTTT. This encodes CASSYDRAYSGNTIYF.

The chain recombines TRBV11-2 with TRBJ2-7; D is ambiguous. This CDR3 is built from 12 residues. With 1 base removed from V and 7 bases from J, the gap between germline ends came to 8 bases. The germline V gene encodes CDR1 SGHAT and CDR2 FQNNGV. The CDR3 DNA sequence: TGTGCCAGCAGCTTAGGTGGGCCTGAGCAGTACTTC. Its protein is CASSLGGPEQYF.

This clone was observed once. The chain has TRBV29-1 and TRBJ1-1, with D maybe TRBD1 (5 bases). CDR3 length equals 13 residues. CDR1 and CDR2 from the germline V gene are SQVTM and ANQGSEA. Trimming cost V 3 bases and J 4 bases, with 12 bases left between them. CDR3 DNA sequence: TGCAGCGTTGACAGGGTTTTATCCACTGAAGCTTTCTTT. It translates to CSVDRVLSTEAFF.

The chain couples TRBV6-6 to TRBJ2-2; D not certain. The CDR3 has 16 amino acids. Looked up from germline, CDR1 is MNHNY and CDR2 is SVGAGI (reference sequence). V lost 2 bases, J lost 0 bases, and 10 bases lay in between. CDR3: CASSYRELANTGELFF. The DNA for the CDR3 is TGTGCCAGCAGTTACAGAGAACTCGCGAACACCGGGGAGCTGTTTTTT.

As for this clone: The same CDR3 also results from other DNA sequences found in this sample. This chain joins TRBV18 and TRBJ2-5, with 9 bases matching TRBD1. The CDR3 covers 14 residues. The V segment lost 3 bases and the J segment 5 bases; nucleotides outside the gene matches: 4. Germline CDR1 KGHSH, CDR2 LQKENI. The CDR3 DNA reads as TGTGCCAGCTCACCCACAGGGGGCTTGGAGACCCAGTACTTC. Encoded protein: CASSPTGGLETQYF.

The chain uses TRBV18 and TRBJ2-5; no reliable D call. Trimming pared 0 bases from V and 6 bases from J, leaving 11 bases between. Germline CDR1 KGHSH, CDR2 LQKENI. There are 14 residues in the CDR3. The CDR3 loop reads CASSPPTLRKTQYF. The CDR3 DNA is TGTGCCAGCTCACCACCTACCCTGCGGAAGACCCAGTACTTC.

About this clone itself: The sample holds other DNA sequences that translate to the same CDR3. This chain links TRBV6-5 with TRBJ2-7; tentative D call: TRBD1 (6 bases). The CDR3 totals 15 residues. V was pared by 2 bases and J by 2 bases, with 13 bases between. Germline CDR1 reads MNHEY; CDR2 reads SVGAGI. The CDR3 sequence: CASSYRPGGPYEQYF. The CDR3 bases are TGTGCCAGCAGTTACCGACCTGGGGGCCCCTACGAGCAGTACTTC.